This is a list of T cell receptor beta chains from one sample in a study of blood T cell repertoires in COVID-19. Sequencing was performed with immunoSEQ multiplex PCR; in TCRdb, only in-frame clones are kept and a portion is missing. The sample has tens of thousands of clones; roughly 85% are singletons. The specimen was peripheral blood. The receptors stem from a man older than 75 with acute or convalescent COVID-19. CDR3s include the opening cysteine and the closing phenylalanine or tryptophan.

>TRBV5-4
CASSLVAGSQETQYF
>TRBV10-3
CAISYTIGATETQYF
>TRBV30
CASVSSGNTIYF
>TRBV15
CATRVSGRAADTQYF
>TRBV6-2/TRBV6-3
CASSYGQRMNTEAFF
>TRBV13
CASSLEGQGNYEQYF
>TRBV11-2
CASSKQGSGELFF
>TRBV3-1/TRBV3-2
CASSRSSTDTQYF
>TRBV3-1/TRBV3-2
CASSRGRNQPQHF
>TRBV4-1
CASSLRGTEAFF
>TRBV12-3/TRBV12-4
CASSYRDLAF
>TRBV3-1/TRBV3-2
CASSQVAIAYEQYF
>TRBV30
CAWATGGEQPQHF
>TRBV3-1/TRBV3-2
CASSQAGSGNTIYF
>TRBV7-2
CASGDGGTSYEQYF
>TRBV5-1
CASSPLQANYGYTF
>TRBV27
CASKRGRANYGYTF
>TRBV27
CASSLTRDTGYEQYF
>TRBV3-1/TRBV3-2
CASSQLAGDDGPFF
>TRBV4-2
CASSQVAGGGRQTQYF
>TRBV18
CASSPGGNQPQHF
>TRBV10-3
CAISETGPYEQYF
>TRBV24-1
CATSRDSSGETQYF
>TRBV4-2
CASSQELAGGREQYF
>TRBV6-2/TRBV6-3
CASSYILGQGFSDYGYTF
>TRBV5-4
CASSSGQGALSYEQYF
>TRBV28
CASSLRTVLGNEQFF
>TRBV29-1
CSVGGAGMNTEAFF
>TRBV7-2
CASSLVAGVEQFF
>TRBV19
CASMGQGNQPQHF
>TRBV5-6
CASSLGGGFQETQYF
>TRBV4-3
CAGSQAPQGSQPQHF
>TRBV28
CASSLIREWQYF
>TRBV4-2
CASSQDRGAADTQYF
>TRBV27
CASSPGGVNTEAFF
>TRBV29-1
CSVPDRIPSGANVLTF
>TRBV12-3/TRBV12-4
CASSFSADEQFF
>TRBV10-2
CASSVTSGDTDTQYF
>TRBV15
CATSRDRELRTREKLFF
>TRBV12-5
CASGLERTEAFF
>TRBV6-5
CASSSQRGQETQYF
>TRBV5-1
CASSSGTGGRDTEAFF